This T cell receptor beta chain was obtained from a study of human thymus T cells. Whole-study results and caveats: Apparent skewing of V and J gene usage characterized both thymic and blood repertoires. Related studies noted strongly shared thymic repertoires across unrelated people.

In corrective heart surgery, resections were taken, and these provided the thymus tissue. Healthy Finnish infants undergoing corrective surgery for congenital heart defects were the donors. Germline V CDR1 and CDR2: MDHEN, SYDVKM. The CDR3 has 13 amino acids. J lost 5 bases, V lost 5 bases, and 5 bases had no gene match. Method: immunoSEQ multiplex PCR; TCRdb's copy keeps in-frame clones and lacks some. The sample gives tens of thousands of clones, 96% of which show up once; approximately 0.03% is in the top ten. This clone appeared a single time. Antigen: not known. The chain is built from TRBV28 and TRBJ2-5; TRBD1 agrees at 7 bases. The sequenced material came from thymus tissue. The receptor's source is a boy under two years old with a congenital heart defect but otherwise immunologically healthy. The CDR3 coding sequence is TGTGCCAGCAGTCCAGACAGGGCGGAGACCCAGTACTTC. Residues: CASSPDRAETQYF.